Below, one T cell receptor beta chain is given with its context. One end of the junction is discordant with germline, which a read error may explain. These data come from a study of memory CD4+ T cells and cytomegalovirus serostatus. This CDR3 region has 14 residues. In germline, CDR1 is SSHAT, CDR2 FNYEAQ (reference sequence). Sequencing was performed with immunoSEQ multiplex PCR; in TCRdb, only in-frame clones are kept and a portion is missing. The data contain about 41,000 clones, 70% to 80% of them singletons. Single viable CD3+CD4+CD8-CD45RO+ cells were sorted as the memory CD4+ T cells. This TCR derives from an adult in good health and CMV-seronegative. The V and J genes are TRBV7-7 and TRBJ1-3; TRBD1 is a possible D gene (6 bases). Sequencing was done on a sample of memory CD4+ T cells from blood. For the CDR3, the DNA is TGTGCTAGCAGCCCGGACAGTTCGGGAAACACCATATATTTT. This codes for CASSPDSSGNTIYF.